Below are 32 T cell receptor beta chains sequenced from a single sample in a study of blood T cell repertoires in COVID-19. Libraries were prepared by immunoSEQ multiplex PCR; TCRdb keeps only in-frame clonotypes and omits some of them. The sample yields approximately 530,000 clones, about 88% seen once. What was sequenced was peripheral blood. The receptors were sampled from a woman between 45 and 65 years old with COVID-19, enrolled during active disease.

V usage is TRBV2 and J usage is TRBJ2-7; D perhaps matches TRBD1 (5 bases). Looked up from germline, CDR1 is SNHLY and CDR2 is FYNNEI. The CDR3 runs to 12 residues. Trimming stripped 5 bases from V and 9 bases from J, with 14 bases between. In DNA, the CDR3 is TGTGCCAGCAGTCAGGGATTTGACCGGCAGTACTTC. This translates into CASSQGFDRQYF.

V gene TRBV5-4 combines with J gene TRBJ2-1; D perhaps matches TRBD2 (6 bases). The CDR3 loop spans 13 amino acids. Trimming cost V 3 bases and J 4 bases, with 8 bases left between them. Germline V gene sequence: CDR1 SGHNT, CDR2 YYREEE (reference sequence). The chain's CDR3 is CASSSGTYNEQFF. Written as DNA, the CDR3 is TGTGCCAGCAGCTCCGGGACTTACAATGAGCAGTTCTTC.

The chain recombines TRBV9 with TRBJ1-2, with 11 bases matching TRBD1. V dropped 4 bases and J dropped 5; count of bases not matched to a gene: 4. Germline values: CDR1 SGDLS, CDR2 YYNGEE. CDR3 length: 14 residues. CDR3 loop: CASSPGQGGYGYTF. DNA for the CDR3: TGTGCCAGCAGCCCGGGACAGGGGGGGTATGGCTACACCTTC. The complete variable domain, with remaining parts taken from reference TRBV9 and TRBJ1-2, reads DSGVTQTPKHLITATGQRVTLRCSPRSGDLSVYWYQQSLDQGLQFLIQYYNGEERAKGNILERFSAQQFPDLHSELNLSSLELGDSALYFCASSPGQGGYGYTFGSGTRLTVV.

This clone was seen a single time. The chain carries TRBV7-9 and TRBJ2-3; D might be TRBD1 (5 bases). Germline values: CDR1 SEHNR, CDR2 FQNEAQ (reference sequence). The CDR3 loop spans 16 amino acids. The V and J ends lost 5 bases and 2 bases respectively, with 17 bases between them. CDR3 nucleotide sequence: TGTGCCAGCAGCAAATCCGACAGCCAAAACACAGATACGCAGTATTTT. Amino acids: CASSKSDSQNTDTQYF.

The rearrangement links TRBV5-5 to TRBJ2-2, with TRBD1 matching over 7 bases. Losses at the gene ends were 2 bases for V and 6 bases for J; bases not matched to a gene: 7. CDR1 is SGHKS and CDR2 is YYEKEE in the germline V gene (reference sequence). There are 15 residues in the CDR3. The CDR3, as DNA: TGTGCCAGCAGCTTTAGACAGGGCGAGGCCGGGGAGCTGTTTTTT. Protein product: CASSFRQGEAGELFF.

The chain combines TRBV10-2 with TRBJ2-7; 9 bases match TRBD2. V dropped 11 bases and J dropped 7; count of bases not matched to a gene: 12. Germline V CDR1 and CDR2: WSHSY, SAAADI. CDR3 length: 13 residues. DNA for the CDR3: TGCGCCGCAAGCGGGGGGCTAGGGGGGGAGCAGTACTTC. This translates into CAASGGLGGEQYF.

The chain uses TRBV19 and TRBJ1-2; D remains ambiguous. This CDR3 spans 14 amino acids. V was shortened by 7 bases and J by 0 bases, with 12 bases between the two germline ends. The germline gives CDR1 LNHDA, CDR2 SQIVND (reference sequence). In DNA form, the CDR3 reads TGTGCCAGTACCCTCAGTCGGGCTAACTATGGCTACACCTTC. Its translation: CASTLSRANYGYTF.

J is TRBJ1-2 and V is TRBV5-4, with D hard to call. V lost 0 bases to trimming and J lost 3 bases, with 12 bases between them. The CDR3 is 15 residues long. The V gene's germline CDR1 is SGHNT and CDR2 YYREEE (reference sequence). CDR3 region: CASSLVSNEDYGYTF. The DNA for the CDR3 is TGTGCCAGCAGCTTGGTTTCCAACGAGGACTATGGCTACACCTTC. Complete variable domain (other parts from reference TRBV5-4 and TRBJ1-2): ETGVTQSPTHLIKTRGQQVTLRCSSQSGHNTVSWYQQALGQGPQFIFQYYREEENGRGNFPPRFSGLQFPNYSSELNVNALELDDSALYLCASSLVSNEDYGYTFGSGTRLTVV.

The rearrangement links TRBV2 to TRBJ1-1; D is uncertain. Trimming shortened V by 5 bases and J by 3 bases, and 7 bases separated the two germline ends. The CDR3 length is 12 residues. Germline V CDR1 and CDR2: SNHLY, FYNNEI. The CDR3 DNA reads TGTGCCAGCAGTTACAGCTACACTGAAGCTTTCTTT. It specifies CASSYSYTEAFF.

V is TRBV11-2 and J is TRBJ1-3; D ambiguous. In germline, CDR1 is SGHAT, CDR2 FQNNGV. V was clipped by 1 base and J by 0 bases, with 7 bases between them. The CDR3 covers 15 residues. CDR3 DNA sequence: TGTGCCAGCAGCTTAGGAGCCGGCTCTGGAAACACCATATATTTT. Protein product: CASSLGAGSGNTIYF.

The chain is built from TRBV4-1 and TRBJ2-3; D might be TRBD1 (5 bases). From germline, CDR1 is MGHRA and CDR2 YSYEKL. V was trimmed by 3 bases and J by 8 bases, leaving 15 bases between them. The CDR3 extends over 14 amino acids. CDR3 nucleotides: TGCGCCAGCAGCCAGGGGCAGTCATCGGGTACGCAGTATTTT. Amino acids: CASSQGQSSGTQYF.

The chain couples TRBV7-6 to TRBJ1-1; D unresolved. The CDR3 contains 13 residues. Germline lookup yields CDR1 SGHVS and CDR2 FNYEAQ. V lost 1 base, J lost 0 bases, and 3 bases lay in between. CDR3 loop: CASSLDMNTEAFF. DNA for the CDR3: TGTGCCAGCAGCTTAGATATGAACACTGAAGCTTTCTTT.

J is TRBJ2-3 and V is TRBV6-1; 9 bases line up with TRBD1. V shed 2 bases and J 4 bases; nucleotides not matched to a gene: 10. CDR1 and CDR2 (germline): MNHNS, SASEGT. This CDR3 has 17 amino acids. Here the CDR3 reads CASSEPPTGGFADTQYF. Here the CDR3 DNA reads TGTGCCAGCAGTGAACCCCCGACAGGGGGATTCGCAGATACGCAGTATTTT.

The chain joins TRBV11-2 to TRBJ2-6; TRBD2 aligns across 8 bases. This CDR3 is built from 17 residues. Per germline, CDR1 SGHAT and CDR2 FQNNGV. J gave up 4 bases and V 5 bases, and 10 bases lay outside the gene matches. CDR3 sequence reads: CASSLIGGAGGANVLTF. Written as DNA, the CDR3 is TGTGCCAGCAGCCTCATCGGGGGGGCCGGAGGGGCCAACGTCCTGACTTTC.

CDR3 in amino acids: CASSQDPRTFQRRDFPYEQYF. In DNA form, the CDR3 reads TGTGCCAGCAGCCAAGATCCTAGGACTTTCCAAAGACGGGACTTCCCCTACGAGCAGTACTTC. The chain is built from TRBV3-1 (or the pseudogene TRBV3-2) and TRBJ2-7, with D possibly TRBD2 on 6 matching bases. Looked up from germline, CDR1 is LGHDT and CDR2 is YNNKEL (reference sequence). CDR3 length: 21 residues. V dropped 0 bases and J dropped 2 bases, with 29 bases sitting between them.

The CDR3: CASSLNRGIGYTF. The CDR3, as DNA: TGTGCCAGCAGCTTAAACAGGGGAATTGGCTACACCTTC. V gene TRBV7-8 combines with J gene TRBJ1-2, with TRBD1 matching over 7 bases. CDR1 is SGHVS, CDR2 FQNEAQ, per germline. J lost 7 bases, V lost 2 bases, and 4 bases had no gene match. The CDR3 consists of 13 residues.

The chain joins TRBV11-2 to TRBJ1-2; D perhaps matches TRBD1 (6 bases). Germline CDR1 SGHAT, CDR2 FQNNGV. Trimming shortened V by 1 base and J by 1 base, and 7 bases separated the two germline ends. The CDR3 is 14 residues long. The CDR3 nucleotides read TGTGCCAGCAGCTTAGGCAGGGGTAACTATGGCTACACCTTC. Residues: CASSLGRGNYGYTF.

The gene calls are TRBV4-1 and TRBJ1-3; 10 bases fit TRBD1. With 4 bases clipped from V and 8 bases from J, the junction kept 5 bases outside the gene matches. This CDR3 comprises 14 residues. CDR1 is MGHRA and CDR2 is YSYEKL in the germline V gene. CDR3 region: CASSLLGQGDTIYF. The DNA for the CDR3 is TGCGCCAGCAGCCTCTTAGGACAGGGGGACACCATATATTTT.

This clone was recorded only once. The chain joins TRBV6-5 to TRBJ1-2, with 7 bases aligning to TRBD1. This CDR3 has 15 amino acids. In germline, CDR1 is MNHEY, CDR2 SVGAGI. Losses at the gene ends were 3 bases for V and 6 bases for J; bases not matched to a gene: 10. The CDR3 sequence is CASSYDGQGVDGYTF. CDR3 coding DNA: TGTGCCAGCAGTTATGATGGGCAGGGGGTAGATGGCTACACCTTC.

This clone was detected only a few times. The rearrangement uses TRBV28 and TRBJ1-5, with 8 nucleotides matching TRBD1. CDR3 length: 11 amino acids. V trimming: 3 bases; J trimming: 11 bases; junction bases outside the gene matches: 0. Germline values: CDR1 MDHEN, CDR2 SYDVKM. The CDR3 bases are TGTGCCAGCAGTTTGGGACAGGCCCAGCATTTT. This encodes CASSLGQAQHF.

Here the CDR3 reads CASSLEQLSYEQYF. DNA of the CDR3: TGTGCCAGCAGCTTAGAACAGTTGTCCTACGAGCAGTACTTC. The chain recombines TRBV11-2 with TRBJ2-7; D not certain. The CDR3 consists of 14 residues. V was cut by 0 bases and J by 1 base, with 7 bases left in between. Per germline, CDR1 SGHAT and CDR2 FQNNGV.

The chain recombines TRBV4-2 with TRBJ2-3; a possible D gene is TRBD1 (5 bases). The ends were cut back, 4 bases at V and 0 bases at J, with 11 bases in the middle. Germline V CDR1 and CDR2: LGHNA, YNFKEQ. This CDR3 is 15 amino acids long. CDR3 sequence reads: CASSPEAGSTDTQYF. The CDR3 nucleotides read TGTGCCAGCAGCCCCGAAGCAGGGAGCACAGATACGCAGTATTTT.

This clone has more than one count but fewer than ten. This chain links TRBV10-3 with TRBJ1-1, with 7 bases identical to TRBD1. In germline, CDR1 is ENHRY, CDR2 SYGVKD. The V and J ends lost 6 bases and 3 bases, in that order; junction bases with no gene match: 4. This CDR3 has 13 residues. CDR3 DNA: TGTGCCATCAGGGACGACAGGGACACTGAAGCTTTCTTT. Translated: CAIRDDRDTEAFF.

The chain carries TRBV4-1 and TRBJ1-5; 7 bases match TRBD1. Trimming at V came to 4 bases and at J to 3 bases, leaving 6 bases not matched to a gene. This CDR3 is built from 15 residues. CDR1 is MGHRA, CDR2 YSYEKL, per germline. CDR3 bases: TGCGCCAGCAGCCCTGGACAGGCCGACAATCAGCCCCAGCATTTT. Its protein is CASSPGQADNQPQHF.

This clone was observed a single time. The chain combines TRBV28 with TRBJ2-1; TRBD2 aligns across 9 bases. The CDR3 runs to 16 residues. Germline V gene data show CDR1 as MDHEN and CDR2 as SYDVKM. Trimming took 3 bases from V and 9 from J; bases not matched to a gene: 12. CDR3 in amino acids: CASSFGVGASGAEQFF. CDR3 nucleotides: TGTGCCAGCAGTTTCGGGGTGGGGGCTAGCGGGGCTGAGCAGTTCTTC.

The gene calls are TRBV7-9 and TRBJ1-2; D not resolved. The germline V gene encodes CDR1 SEHNR and CDR2 FQNEAQ (reference sequence). The CDR3 extends over 12 amino acids. Trimming removed 5 bases from V and 8 bases from J, with 12 bases in between. The CDR3 DNA reads as TGTGCCAGCAGCCCCCGGAGTGGCGGCTACACCTTC. Translating it yields CASSPRSGGYTF. Supplemented by reference TRBV7-9 and TRBJ1-2, the full variable domain reads DTGVSQNPRHKITKRGQNVTFRCDPISEHNRLYWYRQTLGQGPEFLTYFQNEAQLEKSRLLSDRFSAERPKGSFSTLEIQRTEQGDSAMYLCASSPRSGGYTFGSGTRLTVV.

V and J are TRBV11-2 and TRBJ2-3; 11 nucleotides agree with TRBD2. Losses at the gene ends were 3 bases for V and 4 bases for J; bases not matched to a gene: 6. This CDR3 contains 16 residues. Germline V gene lookup returns CDR1 SGHAT and CDR2 FQNNGV. This chain's CDR3 is CASSLARSGGADTQYF. CDR3 nucleotide sequence: TGTGCCAGCAGCTTGGCCCGTAGCGGGGGGGCAGATACGCAGTATTTT. Full variable domain (outside the CDR3, taken from reference TRBV11-2 and TRBJ2-3): EAGVAQSPRYKIIEKRQSVAFWCNPISGHATLYWYQQILGQGPKLLIQFQNNGVVDDSQLPKDRFSAERLKGVDSTLKIQPAKLEDSAVYLCASSLARSGGADTQYFGPGTRLTVL.

The chain combines TRBV6-5 with TRBJ2-1, with 13 positions matching TRBD2. CDR3 size: 15 residues. The germline V gene has CDR1 MNHEY and CDR2 SVGAGI. V lost 2 bases to trimming and J lost 10 bases; unmatched junction nucleotides: 5. CDR3 loop: CASSYQSGLAGEQFF. CDR3 in DNA: TGTGCCAGCAGTTACCAATCGGGACTAGCGGGAGAGCAGTTCTTC.

This chain links TRBV27 with TRBJ2-2, with 9 bases identical to TRBD1. The CDR3 runs 15 residues. Germline V lookup: CDR1 MNHEY, CDR2 SMNVEV (reference sequence). Trimming at V came to 7 bases and at J to 5 bases, leaving 8 bases not matched to a gene. CDR3 amino acids: CASTLGQGGTGELFF. CDR3 coding DNA: TGTGCCAGCACCCTGGGACAGGGAGGGACCGGGGAGCTGTTTTTT.

The chain recombines TRBV5-6 with TRBJ1-2; 8 nucleotides agree with TRBD1. In germline, CDR1 is SGHDT, CDR2 YYEEEE. Trimming at V came to 10 bases and at J to 1 base, leaving 9 bases not matched to a gene. This CDR3 is 14 amino acids long. CDR3 sequence (DNA): TGTGCCGGGTCTCGGACAGGGAATAACTATGGCTACACCTTC. Its protein product is CAGSRTGNNYGYTF.

The V and J genes are TRBV6-6 and TRBJ2-7, with unresolved D. Trimming removed 4 bases from V and 3 bases from J, with 13 bases in between. CDR1 MNHNY and CDR2 SVGAGI come from the germline V gene (reference sequence). The CDR3 has 14 residues. For the CDR3, the DNA is TGTGCCAGCAGTTCACCGGTGCGAAACTACGAGCAGTACTTC. It specifies CASSSPVRNYEQYF.

The V gene is TRBV28, the J gene TRBJ1-1; D perhaps matches TRBD1 (6 bases). The V gene's germline CDR1 is MDHEN and CDR2 SYDVKM. This CDR3 has 18 residues. The germline V and J ends were trimmed by 5 bases and 0 bases, with 22 bases remaining between them. CDR3 DNA sequence: TGTGCCAGCAGTCCCGGGACACCTACCCCCTTTATGAACACTGAAGCTTTCTTT. Translated: CASSPGTPTPFMNTEAFF.